The 5 T cell receptor beta chains presented below share a single source sample, sequenced in a study of shared clonotypes between healthy human individuals. Measured with immunoSEQ multiplex PCR; TCRdb has only the in-frame clones, and not every one. Altogether approximately 2.5 million clones are present, 85% to 95% being singletons, with the ten largest covering over 0.12%. Sequencing input: naive CD4+ T cells sorted from blood. The subset is: CD45RA+ positively selected. These receptors came from a man aged 18 to 30 in good health.

Remarks on this clone: Other DNA sequences in this specimen translate into the identical CDR3. The chain joins TRBV30 to TRBJ1-4; D is unresolved. The V and J ends lost 3 bases and 4 bases respectively, with 3 bases between them. Per germline, CDR1 GTSNPN and CDR2 SVGIG (reference sequence). This CDR3 has 11 residues. The DNA of the CDR3 is TGTGCCTGGAGAAGTAATGAAAAACTGTTTTTT. Translation gives CAWRSNEKLFF.

V and J are TRBV2 and TRBJ2-2; D may be TRBD2 (5 bases). V lost 4 bases and J 0 bases, leaving 15 bases between the germline ends. CDR3 length: 17 residues. Germline lookup yields CDR1 SNHLY and CDR2 FYNNEI. CDR3 protein: CASSAGLPHPNTGELFF. As DNA, the CDR3 is TGTGCCAGCAGTGCAGGACTTCCCCATCCGAACACCGGGGAGCTGTTTTTT.

This clone has only a few counts. The chain employs TRBV2 and TRBJ1-1; D ambiguous. Deletions cut 5 bases from V and 4 bases from J, with 14 bases between. Per germline, CDR1 SNHLY and CDR2 FYNNEI. This CDR3 has 14 residues. In nucleotides, the CDR3 is TGTGCCAGCAGTAATGAGGGATCGGGCACTGAAGCTTTCTTT. This translates into CASSNEGSGTEAFF.

This clone was counted only a few times. J is TRBJ1-1 and V is TRBV30, with D possibly matching TRBD1 (6 bases). This CDR3 has 15 residues. Germline loops: CDR1 GTSNPN, CDR2 SVGIG (reference sequence). V dropped 0 bases and J dropped 1 base, with 12 bases sitting between them. Here the CDR3 reads CAWSVKTGPNTEAFF. CDR3 in DNA: TGTGCCTGGAGTGTCAAGACAGGCCCGAACACTGAAGCTTTCTTT.

The CDR3 sequence: CASRATVWWFF. The CDR3 region has the DNA TGTGCCTCCAGGGCGACAGTGTGGTGGTTCTTC. The chain is built from TRBV6-1 and TRBJ2-1; D possibly corresponds to TRBD1 (5 bases). CDR3 size: 11 residues. V lost 11 bases to trimming and J lost 15 bases, with 20 bases between them. The germline CDR1 and CDR2 sequences are MNHNS and SASEGT.